This record concerns one T cell receptor (beta chain) sequence. The data derive from a study of blood T cell repertoires in COVID-19. Study as a whole: The samples span acute and convalescent COVID-19 from the United States, Italy and Spain. Sources were T cells, B-cell-depleted T cells, or PBMCs; the material itself was cDNA or gDNA.

Germline loops: CDR1 SGHNT, CDR2 YYREEE (reference sequence). This CDR3 is 13 amino acids long. Trimming took 3 bases from V and 6 from J; bases not matched to a gene: 5. Methods used by the authors: Estimation of nucleated cell counts relied on the amplification of reference gene primers. Sequencing used immunoSEQ multiplex PCR; TCRdb keeps in-frame clones, though not all of them. V, J and clone size derive from that table, while D and trimming were established from the DNA sequence. The data hold more than 120,000 clones, with about 91% observed a single time. The TCR sequence derives from a human donor in a cohort sampled during active COVID-19. This chain connects TRBV5-4 to TRBJ2-7; 8 bases line up with TRBD1. Sequencing input: peripheral blood. CDR3 amino acids: CASSWRTGTEQYF. CDR3 coding DNA: TGTGCCAGCAGCTGGCGGACAGGGACCGAGCAGTACTTC. The full variable domain, in which reference TRBV5-4 and TRBJ2-7 provide the parts outside the CDR3, is ETGVTQSPTHLIKTRGQQVTLRCSSQSGHNTVSWYQQALGQGPQFIFQYYREEENGRGNFPPRFSGLQFPNYSSELNVNALELDDSALYLCASSWRTGTEQYFGPGTRLTVT.